Below are 20 T cell receptor beta chains sequenced from a single sample in a study of cytomegalovirus exposure and HLA in healthy donors. PCR primers comprised 60 Vbeta and 13 Jbeta primers. Sequenced by immunoSEQ multiplex PCR; TCRdb stores in-frame clones only, minus some. Of 90,000 to 130,000 clones listed, more than 75% are singletons. Material: PBMCs. All receptors derive from a man in his forties or fifties in good health and CMV-seronegative.

CDR3 region: CAIEKRDNSYEQYF. CDR3 sequence (DNA): TGTGCCATCGAGAAACGGGACAACTCCTACGAGCAGTACTTC. This chain joins TRBV7-9 and TRBJ2-7; D possibly corresponds to TRBD1 (6 bases). The CDR3 is made up of 14 amino acids. Trimming pared 10 bases from V and 0 bases from J, leaving 16 bases between. CDR1 is SEHNR and CDR2 is FQNEAQ in the germline V gene (reference sequence).

This chain joins TRBV4-1 and TRBJ1-2, with 7 bases matching TRBD1. This CDR3 is 14 amino acids long. Losses at the gene ends were 0 bases for V and 7 bases for J; bases not matched to a gene: 5. Germline V CDR1 and CDR2: MGHRA, YSYEKL. The CDR3, as DNA: TGCGCCAGCAGCCAAGATGACAGGGCCTCTGGCTACACCTTC. Its protein is CASSQDDRASGYTF.

The chain recombines TRBV18 with TRBJ1-2, with D possibly TRBD1 on 6 matching bases. Trimming removed 3 bases at V and 0 bases at J, with 14 bases between. Germline assignment: CDR1 KGHSH and CDR2 LQKENI. This CDR3 region has 16 residues. CDR3 sequence (DNA): TGTGCCAGCTCACCTCGGGGGGCGGATTCTAACTATGGCTACACCTTC. It encodes CASSPRGADSNYGYTF.

The rearrangement links TRBV30 to TRBJ2-3; 7 positions match TRBD2. Germline V CDR1 and CDR2: GTSNPN, SVGIG (reference sequence). CDR3 length: 12 residues. Germline trimming cut 8 bases from V and 4 bases from J; bases unmatched to any gene: 6. The CDR3 DNA reads as TGTGCCGGCACTCGGGAGGCAGATACGCAGTATTTT. Translation: CAGTREADTQYF.

Concerning this clone: At the DNA level, this CDR3 is encoded by other sequences in the same sample as well. The chain employs TRBV25-1 and TRBJ1-1, with TRBD1 as a possible D gene (6 bases). Trimming took off 1 base at V and 11 bases at J, with 8 bases between the two ends. This CDR3 contains 11 residues. CDR1 and CDR2 from the germline V gene are MGHDK and SYGVNS. This chain's CDR3 is CASSESGVAFF. The CDR3 DNA reads TGTGCCAGCAGTGAATCAGGGGTTGCTTTCTTT.

The genes are TRBV5-1 and TRBJ2-2; no reliable D call. Trimming pared 0 bases from V and 0 bases from J, leaving 9 bases between. The CDR3 has 16 amino acids. Germline V CDR1 and CDR2: SGHRS, YFSETQ. CDR3 residues: CASSLGYSPNTGELFF. The CDR3 nucleotides read TGCGCCAGCAGCTTGGGGTACAGCCCGAACACCGGGGAGCTGTTTTTT.

The chain employs TRBV29-1 and TRBJ1-1, with 9 positions matching TRBD1. This CDR3 contains 15 residues. The trim removed 7 bases at V and 1 base at J, leaving 10 bases unmatched. Germline CDR1 reads SQVTM; CDR2 reads ANQGSEA. The CDR3 protein is CSAARTGGWNTEAFF. CDR3 DNA: TGCAGCGCTGCTCGAACAGGGGGCTGGAACACTGAAGCTTTCTTT. Filled out from reference TRBV29-1 and TRBJ1-1, the complete variable domain reads SAVISQKPSRDICQRGTSLTIQCQVDSQVTMMFWYRQQPGQSLTLIATANQGSEATYESGFVIDKFPISRPNLTFSTLTVSNMSPEDSSIYLCSAARTGGWNTEAFFGQGTRLTVV.

V is TRBV27 and J is TRBJ1-1; D is uncertain. CDR3 length: 13 amino acids. The V gene's germline CDR1 is MNHEY and CDR2 SMNVEV (reference sequence). Trimming pared 5 bases from V and 1 base from J, leaving 8 bases between. DNA for the CDR3: TGTGCCAGCAGTGGAGGGTGGAACACTGAAGCTTTCTTT. It yields the protein CASSGGWNTEAFF.

This chain links TRBV27 with TRBJ1-1; 10 positions agree with TRBD1. The CDR3 covers 12 residues. The V gene end was trimmed by 6 bases and the J gene end by 11 bases; junction bases not matched to a gene: 6. Germline V CDR1 and CDR2: MNHEY, SMNVEV (reference sequence). The CDR3 spells CASRVGQGLAFF. The CDR3 DNA is TGTGCCAGCAGGGTGGGACAGGGGCTCGCTTTCTTT.

This clone was recorded a few times. The V and J genes are TRBV6-5 and TRBJ2-3; D gene unclear. Trimming took 6 bases from V and 2 from J, leaving 3 bases between them. Germline V gives CDR1 MNHEY, CDR2 SVGAGI. This CDR3 is 11 amino acids long. As DNA, the CDR3 is TGTGCCAGCAGCAACACAGATACGCAGTATTTT. It encodes CASSNTDTQYF.

The rearrangement uses TRBV5-1 and TRBJ2-3, with TRBD2 matching over 9 bases. The CDR3 is 16 amino acids. Germline CDR1 SGHRS, CDR2 YFSETQ. Unmatched junction bases numbered 8, after V lost 4 bases and J lost 2 bases. CDR3 protein: CASSINSGGPTDTQYF. The CDR3 coding sequence is TGCGCCAGCAGCATCAATAGCGGGGGACCCACAGATACGCAGTATTTT.

The rearrangement joins TRBV9 to TRBJ1-6; 10 nucleotides align to TRBD1. Germline loops: CDR1 SGDLS, CDR2 YYNGEE. V lost 3 bases and J lost 9; bases outside the gene matches: 6. The CDR3 has 15 amino acids. The CDR3 sequence is CASSGAGTGVSPLHF. CDR3 DNA sequence: TGTGCCAGCAGCGGCGCCGGGACAGGGGTTTCACCCCTCCACTTT.

The V and J genes are TRBV27 and TRBJ2-7; 13 nucleotides align to TRBD2. This CDR3 region has 16 residues. The germline gives CDR1 MNHEY, CDR2 SMNVEV (reference sequence). The junction had 7 bases not matched to a gene; V was cut back by 6 bases and J by 2 bases. CDR3 bases: TGTGCCAGCAGAAGGACTAGCGGGGGCGCACCCTACGAGCAGTACTTC. Protein sequence: CASRRTSGGAPYEQYF.

In regard to this clone: An end of the junction differs from the germline gene, which may be a read error. CDR3 sequence (DNA): TGTGCCACCAGCCGAGAGACAGGGGGTTTATCTGAAGCTTTCTTT. Translated: CATSRETGGLSEAFF. The chain links TRBV15 to TRBJ1-1, with 9 bases fitting TRBD1. Germline lookup yields CDR1 LNHNV and CDR2 YYDKDF (reference sequence). This CDR3 has 15 residues. Full variable domain (rest looked up from reference TRBV15 and TRBJ1-1): DAMVIQNPRYQVTQFGKPVTLSCSQTLNHNVMYWYQQKSSQAPKLLFHYYDKDFNNEADTPDNFQSRRPNTSFCFLDIRSPGLGDTAMYLCATSRETGGLSEAFFGQGTRLTVV.

The DNA of the CDR3 is TGTGCCAGCAGCTTAGTAGCAGGGGCGCCAGAGACCCAGTACTTC. It yields the protein CASSLVAGAPETQYF. This chain connects TRBV7-2 to TRBJ2-5; tentative D call: TRBD1 (6 bases). The CDR3 loop spans 15 amino acids. Trimming shortened V by 1 base and J by 4 bases, and 13 bases separated the two germline ends. Per the germline V gene, CDR1 is SGHTA and CDR2 is FQGNSA. The complete variable domain, with remaining parts taken from reference TRBV7-2 and TRBJ2-5, reads GAGVSQSPSNKVTEKGKDVELRCDPISGHTALYWYRQSLGQGLEFLIYFQGNSAPDKSGLPSDRFSAERTGGSVSTLTIQRTQQEDSAVYLCASSLVAGAPETQYFGPGTRLLVL.

This chain links TRBV25-1 with TRBJ2-5, with D tentatively TRBD1 (6 bases). The CDR3 is made up of 14 amino acids. The V end was cut by 4 bases, the J end by 2 bases, with 11 bases between. CDR1 is MGHDK and CDR2 is SYGVNS in the germline V gene. CDR3 region: CASSVGQTQETQYF. The CDR3 coding sequence is TGTGCCAGCAGTGTAGGACAGACTCAAGAGACCCAGTACTTC.

The chain is built from TRBV9 and TRBJ2-3; 10 nucleotides agree with TRBD2. Germline lookup yields CDR1 SGDLS and CDR2 YYNGEE. The V segment lost 7 bases and the J segment 5 bases; nucleotides outside the gene matches: 13. There are 16 residues in the CDR3. The CDR3 sequence: CASRGLAGGQGDTQYF. The CDR3 DNA is TGTGCCAGCCGCGGATTAGCGGGGGGCCAAGGAGATACGCAGTATTTT.

The chain joins TRBV15 to TRBJ2-5; D unresolved. The germline V and J ends were trimmed by 1 base and 2 bases, with 5 bases remaining between them. There are 13 residues in the CDR3. CDR1 is LNHNV, CDR2 YYDKDF, per germline (reference sequence). The CDR3, as DNA: TGTGCCACCAGCAGAGGCCAGCAAGAGACCCAGTACTTC. Encoded protein: CATSRGQQETQYF.

The rearrangement joins TRBV4-2 to TRBJ1-1, with D hard to call. Trimming removed 0 bases at V and 7 bases at J, with 12 bases between. The CDR3 has 14 amino acids. Germline CDR1 reads LGHNA; CDR2 reads YNFKEQ. Here the CDR3 DNA reads TGTGCCAGCAGCCAAGAGCCGAGCCTAGGTGAAGCTTTCTTT. It codes for CASSQEPSLGEAFF.

This chain connects TRBV7-2 to TRBJ2-7; D ambiguous. The CDR3 consists of 13 residues. V was shortened by 5 bases and J by 4 bases, with 12 bases between the two germline ends. Germline CDR1 SGHTA, CDR2 FQGNSA. The CDR3 protein is CASSMSTRYEQYF. The CDR3 nucleotides are TGTGCCAGCAGCATGTCGACCAGGTACGAGCAGTACTTC.